The next 12 T cell receptor beta chains were all read from a single sample in a study of control samples from healthy donors and cancer patients. Clones were read by immunoSEQ multiplex PCR, and TCRdb kept only the in-frame ones, dropping some. The sample includes about 83,000 clones, 90% to 95% of them seen just once. The sequencing sample was made of blood. These receptors were obtained from a man aged 50-59 years in good health.

The chain combines TRBV29-1 with TRBJ1-3; 7 positions agree with TRBD1. CDR3 length equals 13 residues. Germline lookup yields CDR1 SQVTM and CDR2 ANQGSEA. The V segment lost 6 bases and the J segment 5 bases; nucleotides outside the gene matches: 7. The CDR3 loop reads CSVQGDSRNTIYF. The DNA for the CDR3 is TGCAGCGTGCAGGGGGACAGTCGAAACACCATATATTTT.

The V and J genes are TRBV5-6 and TRBJ1-2, with D possibly being TRBD1 (6 bases). Per germline, CDR1 SGHDT and CDR2 YYEEEE. CDR3 length equals 13 residues. The germline V and J ends were trimmed by 7 bases and 6 bases, with 16 bases remaining between them. The CDR3 region has the DNA TGTGCCAGCGGACAACAGGGTATAAATGGCTACACCTTC. Translated, it gives CASGQQGINGYTF.

The chain links TRBV19 to TRBJ2-7, with D hard to call. CDR1 and CDR2 (germline): LNHDA, SQIVND (reference sequence). The V gene lost 5 bases and the J gene lost 3 bases, with 14 bases spanning the gap. The CDR3 runs 14 residues. The CDR3 DNA reads TGTGCCAGTAGTCCCGGGCCTTCCCTCTACGAGCAGTACTTC. Its translation: CASSPGPSLYEQYF.

Points on this clone: The sample has other DNA sequences that encode this CDR3 too. The J gene is TRBJ1-5, the V gene TRBV30; D uncertain. Germline-derived CDR1 and CDR2 are GTSNPN and SVGIG (reference sequence). CDR3 size: 13 residues. V shed 0 bases and J shed 0 bases, with 3 bases lying between them. CDR3 residues: CAWSVDSNQPQHF. The CDR3 DNA follows: TGTGCCTGGAGTGTGGATAGCAATCAGCCCCAGCATTTT.

V gene TRBV27 combines with J gene TRBJ1-2, with TRBD1 as a possible D gene (5 bases). Trimming left V 4 bases short and J 2 bases short, with 14 bases between. Germline V gene data show CDR1 as MNHEY and CDR2 as SMNVEV (reference sequence). This CDR3 is built from 15 residues. As DNA, the CDR3 is TGTGCCAGCAGTTCCAACAGGAGAACCAACTATGGCTACACCTTC. Residues: CASSSNRRTNYGYTF.

The rearrangement joins TRBV10-1 to TRBJ1-4; D might be TRBD1 (6 bases). This CDR3 contains 13 residues. Trimming took 3 bases from V and 7 from J, leaving 9 bases between them. Germline CDR1 WNHNN, CDR2 SYGVQD (reference sequence). CDR3 sequence: CASSEQGAEKLFF. Here the CDR3 DNA reads TGCGCCAGCAGTGAACAGGGTGCTGAAAAACTGTTTTTT.

The rearrangement uses TRBV19 and TRBJ1-6; tentative D call: TRBD1 (6 bases). CDR3 length: 14 residues. The germline CDR1 and CDR2 sequences are LNHDA and SQIVND (reference sequence). V was trimmed by 3 bases and J by 10 bases, leaving 13 bases between them. The chain's CDR3 is CASSIQGLRSPLHF. As DNA, the CDR3 is TGTGCCAGTAGTATCCAGGGGCTAAGGTCACCCCTCCACTTT.

This sequence joins TRBV6-5 and TRBJ2-5; 12 nucleotides match TRBD1. The CDR3 totals 16 residues. V dropped 3 bases and J dropped 5; count of bases not matched to a gene: 7. Germline V gene lookup returns CDR1 MNHEY and CDR2 SVGAGI. The CDR3 loop is CASSYFGTGGSETQYF. The CDR3 DNA sequence: TGTGCCAGCAGTTATTTTGGGACAGGGGGCTCGGAGACCCAGTACTTC.

This clone has a single count. The chain is built from TRBV5-6 and TRBJ1-5; D may be TRBD1 (5 bases). Trimming removed 4 bases at V and 2 bases at J, with 16 bases between. The CDR3 loop spans 16 amino acids. In germline, CDR1 is SGHDT, CDR2 YYEEEE. CDR3 protein: CASSVMGGSGNQPQHF. CDR3 nucleotide sequence: TGTGCCAGCAGCGTCATGGGGGGGAGTGGCAATCAGCCCCAGCATTTT.

This clone appeared a single time. This sequence joins TRBV30 and TRBJ1-1; D may be TRBD1 (6 bases). Between the trimmed V and J ends, which lost 1 base and 10 bases, there was a span of 19 bases. Germline V gene sequence: CDR1 GTSNPN, CDR2 SVGIG (reference sequence). The CDR3 has 14 amino acids. The CDR3 here is CAWSEVFGGRAAFF. CDR3 bases: TGTGCCTGGAGTGAGGTATTTGGGGGGCGCGCAGCTTTCTTT.

The chain joins TRBV18 to TRBJ2-1, with D perhaps assigned TRBD1 or TRBD2 (5 bases each). This CDR3 contains 15 residues. Between the trimmed V and J ends, which lost 1 base and 5 bases, there was a span of 12 bases. CDR1 is KGHSH, CDR2 LQKENI, per germline. CDR3 in DNA: TGTGCCAGCTCACCACAAGGGACCGAGAACAATGAGCAGTTCTTC. This sequence encodes CASSPQGTENNEQFF. Looking up the rest from reference TRBV18 and TRBJ2-1 gives the full variable domain: NAGVMQNPRHLVRRRGQEARLRCSPMKGHSHVYWYRQLPEEGLKFMVYLQKENIIDESGMPKERFSAEFPKEGPSILRIQQVVRGDSAAYFCASSPQGTENNEQFFGPGTRLTVL.

This clone was seen once. This chain uses TRBV3-1 (or the pseudogene TRBV3-2) with TRBJ1-1, with 7 bases matching TRBD1. The germline gives CDR1 LGHDT, CDR2 YNNKEL (reference sequence). CDR3 length: 14 residues. After removal of 4 bases from V and 6 bases from J, the junction contained 8 bases not matched to a gene. The CDR3 loop is CASSPAKTGAEAFF. The DNA of the CDR3 is TGTGCCAGCAGCCCCGCTAAAACAGGGGCTGAAGCTTTCTTT.